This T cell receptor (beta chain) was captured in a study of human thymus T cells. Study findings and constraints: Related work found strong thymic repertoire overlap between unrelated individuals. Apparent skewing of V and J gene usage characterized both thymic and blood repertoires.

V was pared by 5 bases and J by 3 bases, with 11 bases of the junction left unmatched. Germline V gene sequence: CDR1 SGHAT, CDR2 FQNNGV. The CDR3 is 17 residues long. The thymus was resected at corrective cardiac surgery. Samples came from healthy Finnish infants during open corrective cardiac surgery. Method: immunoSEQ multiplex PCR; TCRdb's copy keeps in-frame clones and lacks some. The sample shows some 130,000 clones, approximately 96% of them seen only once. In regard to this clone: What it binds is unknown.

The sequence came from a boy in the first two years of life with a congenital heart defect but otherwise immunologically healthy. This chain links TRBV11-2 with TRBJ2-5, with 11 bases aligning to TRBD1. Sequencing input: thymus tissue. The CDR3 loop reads CASSPPGGTGGKETQYF. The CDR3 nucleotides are TGTGCCAGCAGCCCCCCCGGCGGGACAGGGGGGAAAGAGACCCAGTACTTC.